The 20 T cell receptor beta chains presented below share a single source sample, sequenced in a study of spatial heterogeneity in lung cancer. Overall study findings and caveats: For expanded intratumoral alpha and beta TCRs, counts tracked tumor mutation counts.

TCRdb redid the calling of the 5' RACE reads with MiXCR, one entry per CDR3 protein. The sample contains about 14,000 distinct CDR3 sequences, more than 3% of which appear only once. Specified time point: sample taken at primary tumor resection. These receptors are not linked to any known antigen. The source was lung tumor tissue, collected at surgery. These receptors came from a male donor with early-stage non-small cell lung cancer.

This clonotype was observed at least ten times. The rearrangement links TRBV20-1 to TRBJ1-5, with 7 bases that match TRBD1. CDR3 length equals 14 residues. Trimming removed 4 bases from V and 2 bases from J; junction bases left unmatched: 5. Germline values: CDR1 DFQATT, CDR2 SNEGSKA (reference sequence). The CDR3 bases are TGCAGTGCTAAGGCCGGGACAGGCAATCAGCCCCAGCATTTT. As protein: CSAKAGTGNQPQHF.

This clonotype was detected ten times or more. The CDR3, as DNA: TGTGCCAGCAGCTTGAAGACAGGGTCCTACGAGCAGTACTTC. Its protein product is CASSLKTGSYEQYF. The chain uses TRBV7-4 and TRBJ2-7, with TRBD1 matching 7 bases. Germline V gives CDR1 SGHVT, CDR2 SQSDAQ. The V segment lost 3 bases and the J segment 1 base; nucleotides outside the gene matches: 3. The length of the CDR3 is 14 residues.

At least ten counts were recorded for this clonotype. The rearrangement joins TRBV29-1 to TRBJ1-5; 10 nucleotides agree with TRBD1. The CDR3 sequence is 14 residues long. V was pared by 4 bases and J by 5 bases, with 5 bases of the junction left unmatched. Germline lookup yields CDR1 SQVTM and CDR2 ANQGSEA. The CDR3 reads CSVGAGTGDQPQHF. The CDR3 DNA sequence: TGCAGCGTTGGTGCCGGGACAGGGGATCAGCCCCAGCATTTT.

This clonotype was counted at least ten times. The genes are TRBV29-1 and TRBJ1-1; D uncertain. CDR1 is SQVTM and CDR2 is ANQGSEA in the germline V gene. The V gene lost 0 bases and the J gene lost 0 bases, with 8 bases spanning the gap. The CDR3 has 14 amino acids. This chain's CDR3 is CSVEEWELNTEAFF. The CDR3 region has the DNA TGCAGCGTTGAAGAATGGGAATTGAACACTGAAGCTTTCTTT.

With respect to this clonotype: A much more abundant neighbour one base away suggests this may be a read error. The chain uses TRBV2 and TRBJ2-4, with TRBD2 matching 9 bases. The germline gives CDR1 SNHLY, CDR2 FYNNEI. This CDR3 contains 15 residues. CDR3 nucleotides: TGTGCCAGCAGCCAAGAGGGACTAGCCAAAAACATGCAGTACTTC. It encodes CASSQEGLAKNMQYF.

This chain joins TRBV4-2 and TRBJ2-7; 8 nucleotides align to TRBD1. The germline CDR1 and CDR2 sequences are LGHNA and YNFKEQ. Losses at the gene ends were 3 bases for V and 2 bases for J; bases not matched to a gene: 6. This CDR3 has 15 amino acids. The CDR3: CASSHLDRAPYEQYF. CDR3 coding DNA: TGTGCCAGCAGCCACCTGGACAGGGCCCCCTACGAGCAGTACTTC.

This clonotype has at least ten counts. This chain uses TRBV10-1 with TRBJ2-3; no clear D gene. CDR1 and CDR2 from the germline V gene are WNHNN and SYGVQD (reference sequence). The CDR3 runs to 13 residues. Trimming took 0 bases from V and 4 from J, leaving 5 bases between them. CDR3: CASSESLADTQYF. CDR3 nucleotides: TGCGCCAGCAGTGAGTCCTTGGCAGATACGCAGTATTTT.

This clonotype was seen many times. The chain is built from TRBV11-2 and TRBJ2-7; D is unclear. In germline, CDR1 is SGHAT, CDR2 FQNNGV. This CDR3 region has 15 residues. The V and J ends lost 5 bases and 3 bases respectively, with 17 bases between them. DNA of the CDR3: TGTGCCAGCAGCGTGGGAACAGAAATCCACTACGAGCAGTACTTC. It encodes CASSVGTEIHYEQYF.

This clonotype was observed many times. The chain carries TRBV10-2 and TRBJ1-2, with a weak D call TRBD1 (5 bases). V was cut by 2 bases and J by 0 bases, with 7 bases left in between. Germline CDR1 is WSHSY and CDR2 is SAAADI. The CDR3 contains 14 residues. CDR3 residues: CASSEQGPNYGYTF. The CDR3, as DNA: TGCGCCAGCAGTGAGCAGGGACCTAACTATGGCTACACCTTC.

This clonotype was picked up many times. The chain uses TRBV6-4 and TRBJ2-3; 10 bases align to TRBD1. Germline lookup yields CDR1 MRHNA and CDR2 SNTAGT. V shed 2 bases and J 4 bases; nucleotides not matched to a gene: 0. This CDR3 has 14 residues. The CDR3 DNA follows: TGTGCCAGCAGTGACGGACAGGGGGCAGATACGCAGTATTTT. Protein sequence: CASSDGQGADTQYF.

This clonotype was picked up many times. Written as DNA, the CDR3 is TGTGCCAGCAGCTTAGCCACGCCCCGGGGGCGAGATGGCTACACCTTC. This encodes CASSLATPRGRDGYTF. The chain uses TRBV11-2 and TRBJ1-2; a possible D gene is TRBD1 (6 bases). This CDR3 has 16 residues. Germline CDR1 and CDR2: SGHAT and FQNNGV. V was clipped by 1 base and J by 6 bases, with 18 bases between them.

This clonotype was found many times. The chain combines TRBV28 with TRBJ2-2; 12 bases fit TRBD2. Germline V gene lookup returns CDR1 MDHEN and CDR2 SYDVKM. V lost 0 bases to trimming and J lost 5 bases; unmatched junction nucleotides: 13. This CDR3 contains 20 residues. This chain's CDR3 is CASSLWGPKLAGGNTGELFF. The CDR3, as DNA: TGTGCCAGCAGTTTATGGGGCCCAAAACTAGCGGGGGGAAATACCGGGGAGCTGTTTTTT.

This clonotype was observed many times. This chain links TRBV20-1 with TRBJ2-5, with 7 positions matching TRBD2. V dropped 5 bases and J dropped 5; count of bases not matched to a gene: 14. Germline values: CDR1 DFQATT, CDR2 SNEGSKA (reference sequence). This CDR3 is built from 15 residues. The CDR3 spells CSAPSRGGGMETQYF. The CDR3 nucleotides are TGCAGTGCTCCGTCCCGCGGGGGAGGGATGGAGACCCAGTACTTC.

This clonotype was found many times. The V gene is TRBV27, the J gene TRBJ2-1; either TRBD1 or TRBD2 may supply D (5 bases each). CDR3 size: 15 residues. Germline V gene data show CDR1 as MNHEY and CDR2 as SMNVEV (reference sequence). V shed 5 bases and J shed 3 bases, with 14 bases lying between them. CDR3 sequence (DNA): TGTGCCAGCAGTCCGCGCGAGGGGTTCTACAATGAGCAGTTCTTC. It encodes CASSPREGFYNEQFF.

This clonotype was detected ten times or more. DNA of the CDR3: TGTGCCAGCAGCTTTTTCCTTGGGGGCCGAAACAATGAGCAGTTCTTC. Protein product: CASSFFLGGRNNEQFF. V and J are TRBV7-8 and TRBJ2-1; tentative D call: TRBD1 (6 bases). Trimming removed 3 bases at V and 5 bases at J, with 17 bases between. The CDR3 covers 16 residues. Looked up from germline, CDR1 is SGHVS and CDR2 is FQNEAQ.

In this sample, this clonotype is medium-sized. The chain is built from TRBV7-2 and TRBJ2-2; D remains ambiguous. The CDR3 spans 14 residues. The germline CDR1 and CDR2 sequences are SGHTA and FQGNSA. Trimming shortened V by 1 base and J by 6 bases, and 9 bases separated the two germline ends. In nucleotides, the CDR3 is TGTGCCAGCAGCTTAGTGGCCGGGCCCGGGGAGCTGTTTTTT. Protein product: CASSLVAGPGELFF.

This clonotype was counted at least ten times. This sequence joins TRBV7-6 and TRBJ2-3, with 8 bases matching TRBD1. Per germline, CDR1 SGHVS and CDR2 FNYEAQ. The V and J ends lost 5 bases and 2 bases, in that order; junction bases with no gene match: 6. This CDR3 is built from 15 residues. The CDR3 bases are TGTGCCAGCAGCCTACAGGGGGGTTTCACAGATACGCAGTATTTT. Translation: CASSLQGGFTDTQYF.

In this sample, this clonotype turned up many times. The chain uses TRBV7-8 and TRBJ1-2; 8 bases match TRBD1. Looked up from germline, CDR1 is SGHVS and CDR2 is FQNEAQ. The V gene end was trimmed by 7 bases and the J gene end by 5 bases; junction bases not matched to a gene: 18. This CDR3 spans 17 amino acids. This CDR3 reads CASNPWPQGAPGYGYTF. CDR3 sequence (DNA): TGTGCCAGCAACCCCTGGCCCCAGGGGGCGCCGGGTTATGGCTACACCTTC.

This clonotype was picked up many times. V and J are TRBV27 and TRBJ1-4; 9 bases align to TRBD1. CDR3 length: 15 residues. The junction had 3 bases not matched to a gene; V was cut back by 0 bases and J by 7 bases. In germline, CDR1 is MNHEY, CDR2 SMNVEV (reference sequence). The DNA for the CDR3 is TGTGCCAGCAGTTTATCGAGACAGGGGGTTGAAAAACTGTTTTTT. Translation gives CASSLSRQGVEKLFF.

Judged by abundance, this clonotype is medium-sized. The chain recombines TRBV6-6 with TRBJ1-5; perhaps TRBD1 as D (6 bases). Germline V lookup: CDR1 MNHNY, CDR2 SVGAGI (reference sequence). The CDR3 covers 18 residues. V lost 6 bases, J lost 1 base, and 22 bases lay in between. DNA for the CDR3: TGTGCCAGCAGGCACGCAGTTGGTGGGGGGGCGAGCAATCAGCCCCAGCATTTT. It translates to CASRHAVGGGASNQPQHF.